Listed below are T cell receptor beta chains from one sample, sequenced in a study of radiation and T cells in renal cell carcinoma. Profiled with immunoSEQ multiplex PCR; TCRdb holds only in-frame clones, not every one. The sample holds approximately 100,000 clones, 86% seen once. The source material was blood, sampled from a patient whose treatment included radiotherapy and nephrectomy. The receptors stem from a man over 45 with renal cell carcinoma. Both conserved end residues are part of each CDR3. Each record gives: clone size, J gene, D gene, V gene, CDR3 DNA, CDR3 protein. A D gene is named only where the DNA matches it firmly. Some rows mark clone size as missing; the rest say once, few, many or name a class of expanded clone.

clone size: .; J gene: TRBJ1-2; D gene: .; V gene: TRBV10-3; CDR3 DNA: TGTGCCATCAGTGAGCAGGGTACTAACTATGGCTACACCTTC; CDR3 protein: CAISEQGTNYGYTF
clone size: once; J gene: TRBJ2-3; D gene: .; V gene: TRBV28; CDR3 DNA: TGTGCCATCAGGGACCTACGGACAGATACGCAGTATTTT; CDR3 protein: CAIRDLRTDTQYF
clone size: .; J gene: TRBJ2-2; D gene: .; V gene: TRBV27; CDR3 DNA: TGTGCCAGCAGTTTATCGAGGACCGGGGAGCTGTTTTTT; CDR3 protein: CASSLSRTGELFF
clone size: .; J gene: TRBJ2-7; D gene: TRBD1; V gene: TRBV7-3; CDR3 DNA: TGTGCCAGCAGCCCACAGGGGGGCTACGAGCAGTACTTC; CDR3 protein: CASSPQGGYEQYF
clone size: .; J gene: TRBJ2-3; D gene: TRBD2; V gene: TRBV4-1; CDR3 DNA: TGCGCCAGCAGCCAAGATCCCCGGGGGGCAGATACGCAGTATTTT; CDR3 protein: CASSQDPRGADTQYF
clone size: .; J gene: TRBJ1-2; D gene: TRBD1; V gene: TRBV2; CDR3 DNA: TGTGCCAGCAGTCAAGGGGGCGGTGACTACACCTTC; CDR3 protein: CASSQGGGDYTF
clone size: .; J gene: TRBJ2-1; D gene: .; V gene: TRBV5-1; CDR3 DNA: TGCGCCAGCAGCCCCTCCCAGGGCTCGGACTCGACTGAGCAGTTCTTC; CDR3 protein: CASSPSQGSDSTEQFF
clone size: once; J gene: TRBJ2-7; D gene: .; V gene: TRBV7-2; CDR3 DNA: TGTGCCAGCAGCTATTCGCTCCGGGTCGAGCAGTACTTC; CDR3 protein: CASSYSLRVEQYF
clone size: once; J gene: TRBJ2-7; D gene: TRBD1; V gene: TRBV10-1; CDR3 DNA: TGCGCCAGCAGCGACGGACAGGGGAGCGAGCAGTACTTC; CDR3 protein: CASSDGQGSEQYF
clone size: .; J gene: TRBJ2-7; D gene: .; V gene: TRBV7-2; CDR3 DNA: TGTGCCAGCAGCTCTAAAAGAGGTGACTACGAGCAGTACTTC; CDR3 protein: CASSSKRGDYEQYF
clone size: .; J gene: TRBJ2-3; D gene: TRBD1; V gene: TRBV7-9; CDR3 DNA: TGTGCCCAAGGGCAGGGGGCTTCCACAGATACGCAGTATTTT; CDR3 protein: CAQGQGASTDTQYF
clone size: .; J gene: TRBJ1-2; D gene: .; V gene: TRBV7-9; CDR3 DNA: TGTGCCAGCAGCTCCCGGGCCTCTAACTATGGCTACACCTTC; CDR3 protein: CASSSRASNYGYTF
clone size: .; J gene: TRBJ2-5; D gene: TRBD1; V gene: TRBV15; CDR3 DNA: TGTGCCACCAGCAGAAGAAACAGGGGAGAAGAGACCCAGTACTTC; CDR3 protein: CATSRRNRGEETQYF
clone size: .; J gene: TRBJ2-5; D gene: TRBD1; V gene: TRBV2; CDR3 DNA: TGTGCCAGCAGAGAACGGACAGGGCAAGAGACCCAGTACTTC; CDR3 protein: CASRERTGQETQYF
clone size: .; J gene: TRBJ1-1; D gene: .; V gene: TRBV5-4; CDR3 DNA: TGTGCCAGCAGCTTTAGATTGGCAGGAAACAACACTGAAGCTTTCTTT; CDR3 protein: CASSFRLAGNNTEAFF
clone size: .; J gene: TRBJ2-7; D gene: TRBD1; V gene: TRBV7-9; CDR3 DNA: TGTGCCAGCAGCCCCTCCGGGACAGGGAATGGTCTAAAGCAGTACTTC; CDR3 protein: CASSPSGTGNGLKQYF
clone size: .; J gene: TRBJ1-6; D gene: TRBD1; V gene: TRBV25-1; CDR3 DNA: TGTGCCAGCTCTCAAACCGGACAGGGGGCAACACCCCTCCACTTT; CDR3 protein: CASSQTGQGATPLHF
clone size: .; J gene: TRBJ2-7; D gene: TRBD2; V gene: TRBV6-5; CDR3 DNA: TGTGCCAGCAGTGCGGCTAGCGGGGGGAGGTACGAGCAGTACTTC; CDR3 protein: CASSAASGGRYEQYF
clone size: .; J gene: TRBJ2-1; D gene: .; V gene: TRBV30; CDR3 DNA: TGTGCCTGGTCAAGGGTCGGGGTACGTATGGAGCAGTTCTTC; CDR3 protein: CAWSRVGVRMEQFF
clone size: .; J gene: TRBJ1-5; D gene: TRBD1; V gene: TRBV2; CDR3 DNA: TGTGCCAGCAGTGCCCCGAGGGACAGGGGTAGGTATGGCAATCAGCCCCAGCATTTT; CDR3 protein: CASSAPRDRGRYGNQPQHF
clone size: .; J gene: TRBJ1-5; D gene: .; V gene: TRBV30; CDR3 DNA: TGTGCCTGGAGCGGGGCGGATATCGGCGGGCCCCAGCATTTT; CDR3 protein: CAWSGADIGGPQHF
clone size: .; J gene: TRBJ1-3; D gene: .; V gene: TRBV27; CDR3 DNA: TGTGCCAGCAGTTTGGAGGGCTCTGGAAACACCATATATTTT; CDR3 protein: CASSLEGSGNTIYF
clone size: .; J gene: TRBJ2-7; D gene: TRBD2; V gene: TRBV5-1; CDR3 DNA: TGCGCCAGCAGCGGGGGACTACGCGAGTACGAGCAGTACTTC; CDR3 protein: CASSGGLREYEQYF
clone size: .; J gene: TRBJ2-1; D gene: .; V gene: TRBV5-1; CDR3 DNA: TGCGCCAGCAGCTTGGTTCCGGGAGAGCCGGAACATGAGCAGTTCTTC; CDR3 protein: CASSLVPGEPEHEQFF
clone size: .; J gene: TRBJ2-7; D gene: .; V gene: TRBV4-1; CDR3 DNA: TGCGCCAGCAGCCAAGGTCCCTCGGCGGACAACTCCTACGAGCAGTACTTC; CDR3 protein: CASSQGPSADNSYEQYF
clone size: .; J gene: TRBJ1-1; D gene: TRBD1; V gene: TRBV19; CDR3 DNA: TGTGCCAGTAGTCGGACAGGGCGCACTGAAGCTTTCTTT; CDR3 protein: CASSRTGRTEAFF
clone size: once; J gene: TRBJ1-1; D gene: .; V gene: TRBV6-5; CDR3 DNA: TGTGCCAGCAGCTCTGGGGGGAACACTGAAGCTTTCTTT; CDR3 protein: CASSSGGNTEAFF
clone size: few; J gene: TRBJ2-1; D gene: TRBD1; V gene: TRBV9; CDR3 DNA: TGTGCCAGCAGCGTGACAGGGGTATACAATGAGCAGTTCTTC; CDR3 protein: CASSVTGVYNEQFF
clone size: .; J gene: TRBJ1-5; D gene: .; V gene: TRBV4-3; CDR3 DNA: TGCGCCAGCAGCCAGGATTGGGGGACTGACAGCGGAGGGCAGCCCCAGCATTTT; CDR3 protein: CASSQDWGTDSGGQPQHF
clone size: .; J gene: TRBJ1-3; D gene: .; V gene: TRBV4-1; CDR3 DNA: TGCGCCACCTCAGCGGGGGTGAACTCTGGAAACACCATATATTTT; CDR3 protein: CATSAGVNSGNTIYF
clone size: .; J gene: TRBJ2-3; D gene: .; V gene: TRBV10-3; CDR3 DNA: TGTGCCATCAGGGCAGTCTTAGGGGGATTAGGCACAGATACGCAGTATTTT; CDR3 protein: CAIRAVLGGLGTDTQYF
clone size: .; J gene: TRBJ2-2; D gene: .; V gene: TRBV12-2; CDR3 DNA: TGTGCAAGTCGGAAGACCGGGACTAGAAACACCGGGGAGCTGTTTTTT; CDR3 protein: CASRKTGTRNTGELFF
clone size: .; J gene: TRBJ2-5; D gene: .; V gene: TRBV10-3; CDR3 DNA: TGTGCCACTGGTCCTACCGAAGGGACCCAGTACTTC; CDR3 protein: CATGPTEGTQYF
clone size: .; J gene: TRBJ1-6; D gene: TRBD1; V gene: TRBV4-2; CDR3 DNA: TGTGCCAGCAGCCGATTGACAGGGGGTAATTCACCCCTCCACTTT; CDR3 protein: CASSRLTGGNSPLHF
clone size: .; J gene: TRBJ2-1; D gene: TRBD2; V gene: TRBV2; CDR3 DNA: TGTGCCAGCACCACTAGCGGGAGCTACAATGAGCAGTTCTTC; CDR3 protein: CASTTSGSYNEQFF
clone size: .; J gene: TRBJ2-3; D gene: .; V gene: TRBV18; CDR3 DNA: TGTGCCAGCTCACCATTCATGACAGCCCCAGGAAGCACAGATACGCAGTATTTT; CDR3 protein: CASSPFMTAPGSTDTQYF
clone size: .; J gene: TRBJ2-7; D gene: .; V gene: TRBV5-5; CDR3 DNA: TGTGCCAGCAGCTTGAGGCAAGACTACGAGCAGTACTTC; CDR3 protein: CASSLRQDYEQYF
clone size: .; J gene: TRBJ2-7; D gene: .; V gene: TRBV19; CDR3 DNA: TGTGCCAGTAGTAACAGGGCGGGCGAGCAGTACTTC; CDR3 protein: CASSNRAGEQYF